This T cell receptor (beta chain) emerged from a study of shared clonotypes between healthy human individuals. Overall study: CD4 naive cells filled three plates per donor, CD4 memory three, CD8 naive two and CD8 memory one.

This clone was seen more than once but under ten times. Produced via immunoSEQ multiplex PCR; TCRdb's table is partial and in-frame only. The table records millions of clones, 85% to 95% of them present only once. V lost 4 bases and J lost 6, with 10 bases in between. Germline loops: CDR1 SNHLY, CDR2 FYNNEI. CDR3 length: 14 residues. Sequenced sample: naive CD4+ T cells sorted from blood. Described subset: CD45RA+ positively selected. This rearrangement joins TRBV2 to TRBJ1-6; D is perhaps TRBD1 (5 bases). The receptor's source is a man between 18 and 29 years old in good health. The CDR3 DNA sequence: TGTGCCAGCAGTGTGATTGGGGGTAATTCACCCCTCCACTTT. This gives the protein CASSVIGGNSPLHF.